These 19 T cell receptor beta chains originate from one sample sequenced in a study of T cells after yellow fever vaccination. TCRdb redid the calling of the 5' RACE reads with MiXCR, one entry per CDR3 protein. The sample lists approximately 600,000 distinct CDR3 sequences; 10% to 15% were seen once. This specimen was PBMCs, taken on the day of the yellow fever booster vaccination. The origin of the receptors is a man aged 25 to 45 who received the YFV17D yellow fever vaccine.

This clonotype was observed at least ten times. The rearrangement joins TRBV2 to TRBJ2-1, with no clear D. Between the trimmed V and J ends, which lost 6 bases and 3 bases, there was a span of 15 bases. Germline V gene lookup returns CDR1 SNHLY and CDR2 FYNNEI. The CDR3 length is 15 residues. The CDR3 nucleotides read TGTGCCAGCAGACCCGGATTAGTAGGCTACAATGAGCAGTTCTTC. Residues: CASRPGLVGYNEQFF.

The gene calls are TRBV5-1 and TRBJ2-7; 10 bases are shared with TRBD1. From germline, CDR1 is SGHRS and CDR2 YFSETQ. V trimming: 4 bases; J trimming: 2 bases; junction bases outside the gene matches: 6. The CDR3 sequence is 15 residues long. CDR3 amino acids: CASSHDRGLTYEQYF. The CDR3 bases are TGCGCCAGCAGCCATGACAGGGGGCTAACCTACGAGCAGTACTTC.

This clonotype showed up just a few times. The genes are TRBV7-2 and TRBJ1-2; D ambiguous. CDR1 SGHTA and CDR2 FQGNSA come from the germline V gene. The CDR3 length is 14 residues. Deletions cut 4 bases from V and 2 bases from J, with 11 bases between. The CDR3 nucleotides read TGTGCCAGCAGCTCCTATCCGGTCAACTATGGCTACACCTTC. The encoded protein is CASSSYPVNYGYTF.

There are a few counts of this clonotype. CDR3 nucleotides: TGTGCCAGCAGTTTAATAGGGACAGAGTCGATCTATGGCTACACCTTC. Amino acids: CASSLIGTESIYGYTF. The V and J genes are TRBV12-3 or TRBV12-4 and TRBJ1-2, with 7 bases matching TRBD1. This CDR3 spans 16 amino acids. With V trimmed by 2 bases and J by 4 bases, 10 bases remained unmatched.

The chain uses TRBV6-2 or TRBV6-3 and TRBJ1-5, with 7 bases matching TRBD1. V shed 6 bases, J shed 7 bases, and the junction held 12 bases outside the gene matches. The CDR3 loop spans 15 amino acids. Germline CDR1 MNHEY, CDR2 SVGEGT. This CDR3 reads CASSLTGDGRQPQHF. The CDR3 DNA follows: TGTGCCAGCAGCCTCACAGGGGACGGGAGACAGCCCCAGCATTTT.

This clonotype has a handful of counts. This rearrangement joins TRBV28 to TRBJ2-3, with D perhaps given as TRBD1 or TRBD2 (5 bases each). The CDR3 runs 14 residues. Trimming removed 2 bases at V and 5 bases at J, with 11 bases between. Germline V gene lookup returns CDR1 MDHEN and CDR2 SYDVKM. The CDR3 region has the DNA TGTGCCAGCAGTTTAGGGGGAGATCTAGATACGCAGTATTTT. Translated, it gives CASSLGGDLDTQYF.

The table lists this clonotype with a few counts. The J gene is TRBJ2-3, the V gene TRBV10-1, with a weak D call TRBD1 (6 bases). The germline gives CDR1 WNHNN, CDR2 SYGVQD (reference sequence). Deletions cut 5 bases from V and 2 bases from J, with 11 bases between. The length of the CDR3 is 14 residues. The CDR3 reads CASSQDSLTDTQYF. The CDR3 DNA reads TGCGCCAGCAGTCAGGACAGCCTCACAGATACGCAGTATTTT.

This chain links TRBV20-1 with TRBJ1-2; D uncertain. Trimming removed 5 bases at V and 3 bases at J, with 10 bases between. This CDR3 is built from 12 residues. CDR1 and CDR2 from the germline V gene are DFQATT and SNEGSKA (reference sequence). CDR3 residues: CSAPAQDYGYTF. CDR3 in DNA: TGCAGTGCTCCTGCTCAGGACTATGGCTACACCTTC.

This clonotype was seen only a few times. The V gene is TRBV6-5, the J gene TRBJ2-3; possibly TRBD1 for D (5 bases). CDR3 size: 16 residues. Germline-derived CDR1 and CDR2 are MNHEY and SVGAGI. V lost 0 bases and J lost 1, with 11 bases in between. The CDR3 nucleotides are TGTGCCAGCAGTTACTCGATAGGGGTCGGCACAGATACGCAGTATTTT. It yields the protein CASSYSIGVGTDTQYF.

This chain joins TRBV7-2 and TRBJ2-3; D is unresolved. The CDR3 totals 17 residues. Between the trimmed V and J ends, which lost 1 base and 4 bases, there was a span of 18 bases. Germline V gene data show CDR1 as SGHTA and CDR2 as FQGNSA. CDR3 sequence: CASSLGLLGTVPDTQYF. The CDR3 nucleotides read TGTGCCAGCAGCTTAGGTTTGCTGGGTACGGTGCCAGATACGCAGTATTTT.

Only a few counts were recorded for this clonotype. The V call is TRBV7-2, the J call TRBJ2-5, with 10 bases identical to TRBD2. The CDR3 is 15 residues long. The V segment lost 5 bases and the J segment 5 bases; nucleotides outside the gene matches: 8. CDR1 is SGHTA and CDR2 is FQGNSA in the germline V gene. The CDR3 DNA follows: TGTGCCAGCAGCACCCTAGGTAGCGGGAGGGAGACCCAGTACTTC. Residues: CASSTLGSGRETQYF.

Only a few counts were recorded for this clonotype. V gene TRBV11-2 combines with J gene TRBJ2-7; TRBD2 matches 7 bases. With V trimmed by 5 bases and J by 6 bases, 7 bases remained unmatched. The CDR3 runs 13 residues. The V gene's germline CDR1 is SGHAT and CDR2 FQNNGV. CDR3 region: CASSGNIAGEQYF. The CDR3, as DNA: TGTGCCAGCAGCGGCAACATAGCGGGCGAGCAGTACTTC.

The table lists this clonotype with a few counts. The V call is TRBV7-2, the J call TRBJ2-1; 14 nucleotides line up with TRBD2. The CDR3 is made up of 14 amino acids. Trimming took 3 bases from V and 13 from J; bases not matched to a gene: 5. Germline V gene data show CDR1 as SGHTA and CDR2 as FQGNSA. In nucleotides, the CDR3 is TGTGCCAGCAGCTTGGCGACTAGCGGGAGGGGACAGTTCTTC. This codes for CASSLATSGRGQFF.

The chain carries TRBV3-1 and TRBJ2-3; D call uncertain. This CDR3 has 13 amino acids. Germline V gene lookup returns CDR1 LGHDT and CDR2 YNNKEL (reference sequence). V dropped 7 bases and J dropped 2 bases, with 10 bases sitting between them. The DNA for the CDR3 is TGTGCCAGCAACCTACATAACACAGATACGCAGTATTTT. Amino acids: CASNLHNTDTQYF.

V is TRBV9 and J is TRBJ2-1; TRBD2 might be the D (5 bases). V was cut by 2 bases and J by 2 bases, with 8 bases left in between. CDR1 SGDLS and CDR2 YYNGEE come from the germline V gene. The CDR3 spans 14 residues. The chain's CDR3 is CASSVHGTYNEQFF. CDR3 sequence (DNA): TGTGCCAGCAGCGTCCACGGGACCTACAATGAGCAGTTCTTC.

This clonotype was counted many times. This rearrangement joins TRBV11-1 to TRBJ2-1, with a possible D match to TRBD1 (12 bases). V dropped 4 bases and J dropped 7 bases, with 35 bases sitting between them. The CDR3 totals 21 residues. Looked up from germline, CDR1 is SGHAT and CDR2 is FQDESV (reference sequence). This chain's CDR3 is CASSSITGQGAGTSGLNEQFF. CDR3 sequence (DNA): TGTGCCAGCAGCTCAATCACGGGACAGGGGGCTGGGACTAGCGGACTGAATGAGCAGTTCTTC.

The V gene is TRBV28, the J gene TRBJ1-2; 9 bases match TRBD1. Germline lookup yields CDR1 MDHEN and CDR2 SYDVKM. V gave up 3 bases and J gave up 5 bases; unmatched junction bases: 4. The CDR3 spans 14 residues. In DNA form, the CDR3 reads TGTGCCAGCAGTTTCGGACAGGGGACTTATGGCTACACCTTC. Translation gives CASSFGQGTYGYTF.

V gene TRBV27 combines with J gene TRBJ2-5, with TRBD2 matching 7 bases. The CDR3 consists of 14 residues. Germline CDR1 is MNHEY and CDR2 is SMNVEV (reference sequence). Trimming took 6 bases from V and 0 from J; bases not matched to a gene: 4. CDR3 protein: CASSRLADQETQYF. The CDR3 DNA is TGTGCCAGCAGCCGGCTAGCGGACCAAGAGACCCAGTACTTC.

There are a few counts of this clonotype. The V and J genes are TRBV6-2 or TRBV6-3 and TRBJ1-2; tentative D call: TRBD1 (6 bases). Germline CDR1 and CDR2: MNHEY and SVGEGT. The CDR3 is made up of 15 amino acids. V was shortened by 5 bases and J by 4 bases, with 17 bases between the two germline ends. The CDR3 region has the DNA TGTGCCAGCAGTCTTGCTGCTGGACAGCTCTATGGCTACACCTTC. This encodes CASSLAAGQLYGYTF.